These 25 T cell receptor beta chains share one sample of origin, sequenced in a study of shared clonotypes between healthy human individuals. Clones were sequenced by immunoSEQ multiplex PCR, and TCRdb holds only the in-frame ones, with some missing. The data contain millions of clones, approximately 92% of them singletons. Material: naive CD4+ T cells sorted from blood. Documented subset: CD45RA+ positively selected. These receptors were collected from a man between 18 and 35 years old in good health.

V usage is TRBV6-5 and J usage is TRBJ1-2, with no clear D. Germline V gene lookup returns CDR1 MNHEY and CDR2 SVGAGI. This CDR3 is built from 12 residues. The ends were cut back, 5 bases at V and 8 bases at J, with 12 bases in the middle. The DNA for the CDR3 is TGTGCCAGCAGTCTACCTCCGGGAGGCTACACCTTC. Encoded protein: CASSLPPGGYTF.

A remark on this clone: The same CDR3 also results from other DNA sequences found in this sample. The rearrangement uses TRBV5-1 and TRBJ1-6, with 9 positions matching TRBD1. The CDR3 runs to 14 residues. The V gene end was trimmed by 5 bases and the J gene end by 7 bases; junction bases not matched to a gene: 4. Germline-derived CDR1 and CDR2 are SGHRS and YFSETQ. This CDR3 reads CASSRDRENSPLHF. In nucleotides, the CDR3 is TGCGCCAGCAGTAGGGACAGGGAGAATTCACCCCTCCACTTT.

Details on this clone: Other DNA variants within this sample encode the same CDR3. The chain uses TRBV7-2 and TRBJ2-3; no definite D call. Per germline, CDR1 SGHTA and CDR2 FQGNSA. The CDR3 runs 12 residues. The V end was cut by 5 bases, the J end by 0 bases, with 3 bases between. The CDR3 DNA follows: TGTGCCAGCAGCCTGAGCACAGATACGCAGTATTTT. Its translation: CASSLSTDTQYF.

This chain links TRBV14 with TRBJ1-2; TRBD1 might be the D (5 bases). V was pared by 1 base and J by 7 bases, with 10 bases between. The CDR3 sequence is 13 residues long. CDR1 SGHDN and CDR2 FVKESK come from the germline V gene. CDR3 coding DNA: TGTGCCAGCAGCCAAGTCAGGCAGGGTGGCTACACCTTC. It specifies CASSQVRQGGYTF.

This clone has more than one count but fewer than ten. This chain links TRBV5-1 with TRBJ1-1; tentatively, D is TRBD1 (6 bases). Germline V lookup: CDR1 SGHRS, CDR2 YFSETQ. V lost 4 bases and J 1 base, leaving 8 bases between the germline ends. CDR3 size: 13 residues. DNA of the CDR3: TGCGCCAGCAGCGGGGGGGCGAACACTGAAGCTTTCTTT. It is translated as CASSGGANTEAFF.

CDR3 nucleotides: TGTGCCTGGAGTCAGGACAAGGGGGCAGATACGCAGTATTTT. Its protein is CAWSQDKGADTQYF. The chain employs TRBV30 and TRBJ2-3, with D possibly TRBD1 on 6 matching bases. The V end lost 2 bases, the J end lost 4 bases, and 13 bases lay between the germline ends. CDR1 and CDR2 from the germline V gene are GTSNPN and SVGIG (reference sequence). This CDR3 is 14 amino acids long.

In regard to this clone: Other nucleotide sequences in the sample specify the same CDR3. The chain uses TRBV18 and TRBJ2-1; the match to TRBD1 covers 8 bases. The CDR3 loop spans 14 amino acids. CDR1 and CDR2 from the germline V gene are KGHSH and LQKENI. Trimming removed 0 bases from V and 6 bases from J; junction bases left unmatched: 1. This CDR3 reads CASSPPGQGNEQFF. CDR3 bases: TGTGCCAGCTCACCACCCGGACAGGGCAATGAGCAGTTCTTC.

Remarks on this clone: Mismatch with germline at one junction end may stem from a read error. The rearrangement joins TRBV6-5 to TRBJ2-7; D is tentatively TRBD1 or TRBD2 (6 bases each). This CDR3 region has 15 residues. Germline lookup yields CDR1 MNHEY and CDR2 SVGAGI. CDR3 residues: CASSNSGGTFYEQYF. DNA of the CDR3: TGTGCCAGCAGTAACTCCGGAGGGACATTCTACGAGCAGTACTTC.

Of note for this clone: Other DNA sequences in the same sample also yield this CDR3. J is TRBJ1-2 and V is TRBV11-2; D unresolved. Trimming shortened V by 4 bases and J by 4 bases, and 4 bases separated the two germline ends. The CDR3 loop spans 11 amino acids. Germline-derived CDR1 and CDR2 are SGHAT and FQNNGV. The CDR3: CASSSSYGYTF. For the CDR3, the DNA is TGTGCCAGCAGCTCGAGCTATGGCTACACCTTC.

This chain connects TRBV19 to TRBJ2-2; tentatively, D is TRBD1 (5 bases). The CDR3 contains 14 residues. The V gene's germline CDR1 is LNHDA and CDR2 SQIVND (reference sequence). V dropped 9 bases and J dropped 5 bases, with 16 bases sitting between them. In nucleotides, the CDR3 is TGTGCCAGCGCGAGGCAGGGTATGACCGGGGAGCTGTTTTTT. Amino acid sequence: CASARQGMTGELFF.

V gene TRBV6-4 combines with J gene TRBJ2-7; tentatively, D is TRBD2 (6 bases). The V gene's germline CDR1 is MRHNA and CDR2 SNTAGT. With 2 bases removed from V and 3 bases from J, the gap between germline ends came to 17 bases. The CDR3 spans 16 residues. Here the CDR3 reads CASSDPSGRWIYEQYF. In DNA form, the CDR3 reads TGTGCCAGCAGTGACCCGTCTGGGAGGTGGATCTACGAGCAGTACTTC.

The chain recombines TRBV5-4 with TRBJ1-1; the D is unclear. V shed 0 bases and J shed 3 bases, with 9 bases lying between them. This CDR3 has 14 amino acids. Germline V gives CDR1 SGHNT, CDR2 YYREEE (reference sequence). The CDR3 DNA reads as TGTGCCAGCAGCTTGGAACAGTATGACACTGAAGCTTTCTTT. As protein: CASSLEQYDTEAFF.

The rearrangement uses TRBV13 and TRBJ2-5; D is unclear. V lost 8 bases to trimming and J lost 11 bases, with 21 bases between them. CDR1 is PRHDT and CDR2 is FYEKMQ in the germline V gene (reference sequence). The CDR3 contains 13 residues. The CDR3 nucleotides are TGTGCCAGCTCGTCTGCTTCCTTCGTCGGGCAGTACTTC. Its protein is CASSSASFVGQYF.

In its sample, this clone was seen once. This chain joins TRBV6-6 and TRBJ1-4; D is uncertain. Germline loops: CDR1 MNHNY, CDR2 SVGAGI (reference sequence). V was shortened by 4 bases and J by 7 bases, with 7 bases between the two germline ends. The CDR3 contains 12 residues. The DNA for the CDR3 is TGTGCCAGCAGTTCCGATTCTGAAAAACTGTTTTTT. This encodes CASSSDSEKLFF.

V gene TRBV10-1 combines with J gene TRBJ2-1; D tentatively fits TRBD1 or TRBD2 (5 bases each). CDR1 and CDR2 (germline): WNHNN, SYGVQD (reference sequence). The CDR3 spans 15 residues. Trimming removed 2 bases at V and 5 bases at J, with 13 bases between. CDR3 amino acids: CASSERGTANNEQFF. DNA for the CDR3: TGCGCCAGCAGTGAGAGAGGGACCGCTAACAATGAGCAGTTCTTC.

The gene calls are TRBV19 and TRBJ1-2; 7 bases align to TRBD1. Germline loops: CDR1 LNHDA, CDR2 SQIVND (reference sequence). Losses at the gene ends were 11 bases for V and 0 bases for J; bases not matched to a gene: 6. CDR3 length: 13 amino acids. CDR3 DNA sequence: TGTGCCGCCACAGGGGTCCCTAACTATGGCTACACCTTC. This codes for CAATGVPNYGYTF. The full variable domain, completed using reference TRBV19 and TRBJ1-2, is DGGITQSPKYLFRKEGQNVTLSCEQNLNHDAMYWYRQDPGQGLRLIYYSQIVNDFQKGDIAEGYSVSREKKESFPLTVTSAQKNPTAFYLCAATGVPNYGYTFGSGTRLTVV.

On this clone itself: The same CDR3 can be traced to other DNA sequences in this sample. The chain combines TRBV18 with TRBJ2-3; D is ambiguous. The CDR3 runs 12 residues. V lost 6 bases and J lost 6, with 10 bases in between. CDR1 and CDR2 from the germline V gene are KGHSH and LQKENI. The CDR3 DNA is TGTGCCAGCTCCCCAGATGCGGATACGCAGTATTTT. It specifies CASSPDADTQYF.

The CDR3 loop reads CASSPAPAENQPQHF. The CDR3 DNA reads TGTGCCAGCTCACCAGCGCCAGCGGAGAATCAGCCCCAGCATTTT. The gene calls are TRBV18 and TRBJ1-5; D remains ambiguous. The V and J ends lost 2 bases and 4 bases respectively, with 12 bases between them. Germline CDR1 and CDR2: KGHSH and LQKENI. This CDR3 has 15 residues. Complete variable domain (other parts from reference TRBV18 and TRBJ1-5): NAGVMQNPRHLVRRRGQEARLRCSPMKGHSHVYWYRQLPEEGLKFMVYLQKENIIDESGMPKERFSAEFPKEGPSILRIQQVVRGDSAAYFCASSPAPAENQPQHFGDGTRLSIL.

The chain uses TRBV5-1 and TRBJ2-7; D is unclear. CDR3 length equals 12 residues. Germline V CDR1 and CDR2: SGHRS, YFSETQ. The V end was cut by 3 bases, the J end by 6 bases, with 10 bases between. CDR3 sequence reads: CASSYPSSEQYF. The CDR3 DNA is TGCGCCAGCAGCTATCCGAGCTCCGAGCAGTACTTC.

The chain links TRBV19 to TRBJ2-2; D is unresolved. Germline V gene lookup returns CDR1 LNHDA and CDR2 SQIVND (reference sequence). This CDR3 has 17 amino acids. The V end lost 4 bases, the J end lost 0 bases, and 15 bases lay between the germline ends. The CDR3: CASSKLEQIANTGELFF. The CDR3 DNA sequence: TGTGCCAGTAGTAAGCTGGAACAGATCGCGAACACCGGGGAGCTGTTTTTT.

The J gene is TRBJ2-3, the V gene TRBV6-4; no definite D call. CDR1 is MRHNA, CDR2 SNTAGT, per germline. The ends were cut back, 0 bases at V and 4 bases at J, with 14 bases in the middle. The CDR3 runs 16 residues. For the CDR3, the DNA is TGTGCCAGCAGTGACTCCGGAAGCACCCAACCAGATACGCAGTATTTT. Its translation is CASSDSGSTQPDTQYF.

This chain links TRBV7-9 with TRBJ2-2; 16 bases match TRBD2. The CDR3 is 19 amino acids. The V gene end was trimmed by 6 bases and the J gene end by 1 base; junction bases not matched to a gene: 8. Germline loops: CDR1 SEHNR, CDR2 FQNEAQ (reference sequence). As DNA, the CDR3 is TGTGCCAGCAGATTTGGGACTAGCGGGAGGGCCGTGAACACCGGGGAGCTGTTTTTT. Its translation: CASRFGTSGRAVNTGELFF.

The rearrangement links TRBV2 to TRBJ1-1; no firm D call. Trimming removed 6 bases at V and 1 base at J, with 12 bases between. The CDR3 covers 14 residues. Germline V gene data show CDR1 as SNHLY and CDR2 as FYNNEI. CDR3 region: CASRPHTENTEAFF. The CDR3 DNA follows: TGTGCCAGCAGACCACATACAGAGAACACTGAAGCTTTCTTT.

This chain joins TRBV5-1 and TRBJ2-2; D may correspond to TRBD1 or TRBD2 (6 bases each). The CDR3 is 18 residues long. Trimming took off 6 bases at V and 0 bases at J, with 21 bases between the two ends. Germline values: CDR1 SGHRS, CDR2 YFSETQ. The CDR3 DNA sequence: TGCGCCAGCACCTCGCGAGTGGGCGGGACAACGAACACCGGGGAGCTGTTTTTT. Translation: CASTSRVGGTTNTGELFF. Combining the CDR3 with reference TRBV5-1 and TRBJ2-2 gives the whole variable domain KAGVTQTPRYLIKTRGQQVTLSCSPISGHRSVSWYQQTPGQGLQFLFEYFSETQRNKGNFPGRFSGRQFSNSRSEMNVSTLELGDSALYLCASTSRVGGTTNTGELFFGEGSRLTVL.

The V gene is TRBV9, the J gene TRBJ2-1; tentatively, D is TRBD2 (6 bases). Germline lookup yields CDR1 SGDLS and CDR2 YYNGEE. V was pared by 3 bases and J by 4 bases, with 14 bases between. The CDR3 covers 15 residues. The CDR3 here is CASSAQSGGYNEQFF. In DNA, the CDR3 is TGTGCCAGCAGCGCCCAAAGTGGGGGGTACAATGAGCAGTTCTTC. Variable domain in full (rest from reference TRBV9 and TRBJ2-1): DSGVTQTPKHLITATGQRVTLRCSPRSGDLSVYWYQQSLDQGLQFLIQYYNGEERAKGNILERFSAQQFPDLHSELNLSSLELGDSALYFCASSAQSGGYNEQFFGPGTRLTVL.